The present T cell receptor beta chain was sequenced within a study of control samples from healthy donors and cancer patients. J was trimmed by 5 bases and V by 4 bases; bases with no gene match: 11. This CDR3 comprises 15 residues. CDR1 LGHDT and CDR2 YNNKEL come from the germline V gene (reference sequence). The assay was immunoSEQ multiplex PCR, and TCRdb's table has in-frame clones only and misses some. The sample has roughly 45,000 clones, just over 90% seen once. The TCR originated in a young man with colorectal cancer. Input material: PBMCs. This chain uses TRBV3-1 (or the pseudogene TRBV3-2) with TRBJ2-7; 7 bases agree with TRBD1. The CDR3 DNA sequence: TGTGCCAGCAGCCCAGGGAAGGGGGCGAGGCACGAGCAGTACTTC. It yields the protein CASSPGKGARHEQYF.